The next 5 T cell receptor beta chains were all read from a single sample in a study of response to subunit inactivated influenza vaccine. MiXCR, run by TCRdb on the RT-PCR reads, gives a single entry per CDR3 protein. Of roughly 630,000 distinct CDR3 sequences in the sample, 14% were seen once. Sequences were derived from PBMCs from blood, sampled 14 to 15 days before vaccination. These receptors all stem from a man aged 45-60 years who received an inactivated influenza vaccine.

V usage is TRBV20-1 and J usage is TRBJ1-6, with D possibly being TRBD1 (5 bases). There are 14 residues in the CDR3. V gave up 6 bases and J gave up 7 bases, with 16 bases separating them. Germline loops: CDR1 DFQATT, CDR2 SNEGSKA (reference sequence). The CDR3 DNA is TGCAGTGCAAGGGGTGGCAGGGCCAATTCACCCCTCCACTTT. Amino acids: CSARGGRANSPLHF.

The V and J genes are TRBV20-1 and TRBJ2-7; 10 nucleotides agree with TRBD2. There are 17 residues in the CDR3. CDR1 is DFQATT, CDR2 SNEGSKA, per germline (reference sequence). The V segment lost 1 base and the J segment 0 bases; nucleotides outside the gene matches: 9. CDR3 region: CSARGSGRRLSSYEQYF. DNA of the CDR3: TGCAGTGCTAGAGGTAGCGGGAGGCGGTTAAGCTCCTACGAGCAGTACTTC.

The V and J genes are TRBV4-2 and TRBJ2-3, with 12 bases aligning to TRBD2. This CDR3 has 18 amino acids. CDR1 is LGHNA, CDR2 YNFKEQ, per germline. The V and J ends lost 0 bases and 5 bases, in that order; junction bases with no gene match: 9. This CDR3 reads CASSQELLAGGAGDTQYF. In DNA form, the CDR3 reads TGTGCCAGCAGCCAAGAACTACTAGCGGGAGGAGCTGGAGATACGCAGTATTTT.

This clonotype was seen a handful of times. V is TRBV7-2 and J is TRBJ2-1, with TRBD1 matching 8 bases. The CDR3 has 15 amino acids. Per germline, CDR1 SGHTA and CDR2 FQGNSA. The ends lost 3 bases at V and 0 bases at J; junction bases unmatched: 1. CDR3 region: CASSLTGDSYNEQFF. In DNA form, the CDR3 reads TGTGCCAGCAGCTTGACAGGGGACTCCTACAATGAGCAGTTCTTC.

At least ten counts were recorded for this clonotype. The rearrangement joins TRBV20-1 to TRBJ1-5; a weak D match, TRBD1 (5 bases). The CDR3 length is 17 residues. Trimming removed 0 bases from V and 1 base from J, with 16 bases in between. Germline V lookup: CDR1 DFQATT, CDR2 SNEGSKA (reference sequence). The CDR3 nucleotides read TGCAGTGCTAGAGACCCCCCCTTTCAGGGAAGCAATCAGCCCCAGCATTTT. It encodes CSARDPPFQGSNQPQHF.